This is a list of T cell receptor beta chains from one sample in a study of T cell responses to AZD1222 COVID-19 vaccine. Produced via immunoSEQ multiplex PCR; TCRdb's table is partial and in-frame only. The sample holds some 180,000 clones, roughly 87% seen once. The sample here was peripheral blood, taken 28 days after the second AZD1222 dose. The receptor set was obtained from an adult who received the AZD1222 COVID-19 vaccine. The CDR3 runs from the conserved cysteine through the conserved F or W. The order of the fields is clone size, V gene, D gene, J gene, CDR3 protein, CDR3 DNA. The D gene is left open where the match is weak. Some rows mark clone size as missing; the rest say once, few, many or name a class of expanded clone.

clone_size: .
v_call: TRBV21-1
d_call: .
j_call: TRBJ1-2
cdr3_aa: CASSTLTGPGYGYTF
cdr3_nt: TGTGCCAGCAGCACCCTGACAGGCCCGGGGTATGGCTACACCTTC

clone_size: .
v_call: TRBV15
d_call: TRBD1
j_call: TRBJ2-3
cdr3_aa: CATSKGQGSDTQYF
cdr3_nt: TGTGCCACCAGCAAAGGACAGGGGTCAGATACGCAGTATTTT

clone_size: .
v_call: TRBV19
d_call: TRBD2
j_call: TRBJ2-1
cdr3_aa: CASKGRAGGPDEQFF
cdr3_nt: TGTGCCAGTAAGGGACGAGCGGGGGGGCCTGATGAGCAGTTCTTC

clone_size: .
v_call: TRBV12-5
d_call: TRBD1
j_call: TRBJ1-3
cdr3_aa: CASGLGGQGSGNTIYF
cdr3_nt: TGTGCTAGTGGCCTAGGGGGACAGGGCTCTGGAAACACCATATATTTT

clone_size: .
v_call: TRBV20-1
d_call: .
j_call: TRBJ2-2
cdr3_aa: CSASPGANTGELFF
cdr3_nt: TGCAGTGCTAGTCCGGGGGCGAACACCGGGGAGCTGTTTTTT

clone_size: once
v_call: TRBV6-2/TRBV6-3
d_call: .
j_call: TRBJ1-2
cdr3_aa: CASSYSIAQGSYGYTF
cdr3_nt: TGTGCCAGCAGTTACTCGATCGCCCAGGGAAGCTATGGCTACACCTTC

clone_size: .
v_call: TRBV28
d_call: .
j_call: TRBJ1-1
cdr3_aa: CASTPRRGTEAFF
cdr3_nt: TGTGCCAGCACCCCCAGGAGGGGCACTGAAGCTTTCTTT

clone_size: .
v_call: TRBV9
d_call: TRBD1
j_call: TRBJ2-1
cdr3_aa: CASSGDRERLSLWGEQFF
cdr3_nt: TGTGCCAGCAGCGGGGACAGGGAGCGTCTTTCCCTATGGGGTGAGCAGTTCTTC

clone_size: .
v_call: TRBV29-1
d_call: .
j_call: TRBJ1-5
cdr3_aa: CSVAPGVQQPQHF
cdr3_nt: TGCAGCGTCGCCCCGGGGGTGCAACAGCCCCAGCATTTT

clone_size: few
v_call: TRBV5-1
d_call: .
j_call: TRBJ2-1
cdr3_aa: CASRSYWTASSYNEQFF
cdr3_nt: TGCGCCAGCAGGTCTTACTGGACAGCGAGCTCCTACAATGAGCAGTTCTTC

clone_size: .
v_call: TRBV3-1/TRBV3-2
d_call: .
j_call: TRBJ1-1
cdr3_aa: CASSQGFTGSEAFF
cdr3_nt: TGTGCCAGCAGCCAAGGATTTACTGGGTCTGAAGCTTTCTTT

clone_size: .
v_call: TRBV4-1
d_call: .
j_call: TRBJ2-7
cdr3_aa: CASSQDAGRSYEQYF
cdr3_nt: TGCGCCAGCAGCCAAGATGCCGGCCGCTCCTACGAGCAGTACTTC

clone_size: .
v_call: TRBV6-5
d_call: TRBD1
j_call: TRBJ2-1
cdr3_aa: CASKRQGTGYNEQFF
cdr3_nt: TGTGCCAGCAAAAGACAGGGGACTGGATACAATGAGCAGTTCTTC

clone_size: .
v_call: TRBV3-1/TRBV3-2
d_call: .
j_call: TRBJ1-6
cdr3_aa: CASSQGGPSSPLHF
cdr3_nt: TGTGCCAGCAGCCAAGGGGGGCCGAGTTCACCCCTCCACTTT

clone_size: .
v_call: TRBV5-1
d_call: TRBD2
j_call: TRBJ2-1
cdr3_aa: CASSPRRLAGGPRGQGDKQFF
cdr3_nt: TGCGCCAGCAGCCCCCGCAGACTAGCGGGGGGCCCGAGGGGGCAGGGGGACAAGCAGTTCTTC

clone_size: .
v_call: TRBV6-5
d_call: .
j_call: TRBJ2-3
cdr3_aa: CASSYSVGLTDTQYF
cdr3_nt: TGTGCCAGCAGTTATTCCGTGGGTCTCACAGATACGCAGTATTTT

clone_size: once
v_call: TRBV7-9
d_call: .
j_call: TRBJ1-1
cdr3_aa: CASTLGEVNTEAFF
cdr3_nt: TGTGCCAGCACCCTAGGAGAGGTGAACACTGAAGCTTTCTTT

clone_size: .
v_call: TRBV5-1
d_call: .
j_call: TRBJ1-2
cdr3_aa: CASSLQTNYGYTF
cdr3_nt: TGCGCCAGCAGCTTACAGACGAACTATGGCTACACCTTC

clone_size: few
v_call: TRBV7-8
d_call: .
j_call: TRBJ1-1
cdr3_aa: CASSLASQGNTEAFF
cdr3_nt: TGTGCCAGCAGCTTAGCGAGTCAGGGCAACACTGAAGCTTTCTTT

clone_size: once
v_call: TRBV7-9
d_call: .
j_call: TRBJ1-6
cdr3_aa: CAVAKGEGNSPLHF
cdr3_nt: TGTGCCGTCGCAAAAGGGGAAGGGAATTCACCCCTCCACTTT

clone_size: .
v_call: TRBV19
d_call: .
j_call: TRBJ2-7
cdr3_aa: CASSHGISYEQYF
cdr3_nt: TGTGCCAGTAGTCACGGGATCTCCTACGAGCAGTACTTC

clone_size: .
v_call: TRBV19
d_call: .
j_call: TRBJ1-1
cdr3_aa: CASSRLAGQNTEAFF
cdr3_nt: TGTGCCAGTAGTAGGTTGGCAGGGCAGAACACTGAAGCTTTCTTT

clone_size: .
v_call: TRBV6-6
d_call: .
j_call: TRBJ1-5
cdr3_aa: CASSTTDGSFHPQHF
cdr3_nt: TGTGCCAGCAGTACTACGGACGGAAGCTTCCATCCCCAGCATTTT

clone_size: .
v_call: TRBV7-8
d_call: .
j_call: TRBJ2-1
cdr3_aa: CASSLRLGDPRRNEQFF
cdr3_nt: TGTGCCAGCAGCTTAAGGCTGGGGGACCCGCGGCGGAATGAGCAGTTCTTC

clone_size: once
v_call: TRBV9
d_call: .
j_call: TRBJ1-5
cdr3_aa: CASSVVMGKAQFSNQPQHF
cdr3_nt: TGTGCCAGCAGCGTAGTCATGGGGAAGGCTCAGTTCAGCAATCAGCCCCAGCATTTT

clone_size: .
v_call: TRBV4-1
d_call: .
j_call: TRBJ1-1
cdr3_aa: CASSQQGPENTEAFF
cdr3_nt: TGCGCCAGCAGCCAACAGGGACCCGAGAACACTGAAGCTTTCTTT

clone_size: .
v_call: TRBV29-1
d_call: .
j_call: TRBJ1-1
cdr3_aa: CSAPEELGNTEAFF
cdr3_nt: TGCAGCGCCCCTGAGGAGTTGGGGAACACTGAAGCTTTCTTT

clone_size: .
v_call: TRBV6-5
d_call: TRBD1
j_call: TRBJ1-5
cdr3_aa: CASRKYPGGQPQHF
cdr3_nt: TGTGCCAGCAGAAAGTATCCAGGGGGACAGCCCCAGCATTTT

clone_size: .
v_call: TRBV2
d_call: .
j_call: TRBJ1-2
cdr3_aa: CASRRGGPNYGYTF
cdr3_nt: TGTGCCAGCAGGAGGGGGGGACCTAACTATGGCTACACCTTC

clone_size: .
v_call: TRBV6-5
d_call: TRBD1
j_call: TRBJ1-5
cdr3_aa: CASTPGQGGQPQHF
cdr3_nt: TGTGCCAGCACCCCGGGACAGGGGGGTCAGCCCCAGCATTTT

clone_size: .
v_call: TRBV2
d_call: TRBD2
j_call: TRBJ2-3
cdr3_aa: CASTPGLATDTQYF
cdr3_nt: TGTGCCAGCACCCCGGGACTAGCCACAGATACGCAGTATTTT

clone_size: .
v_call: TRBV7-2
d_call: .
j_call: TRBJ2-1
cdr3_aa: CASSSPGAAVGQFF
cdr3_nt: TGTGCCAGCAGCTCCCCGGGGGCGGCGGTCGGGCAGTTCTTC

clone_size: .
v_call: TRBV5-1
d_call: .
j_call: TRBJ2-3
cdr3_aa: CASSGGWSGEDTQYF
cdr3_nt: TGCGCCAGCAGCGGGGGGTGGTCTGGGGAAGATACGCAGTATTTT

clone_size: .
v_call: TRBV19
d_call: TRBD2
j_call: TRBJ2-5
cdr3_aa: CASPRSGVGQETQYF
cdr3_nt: TGTGCCAGTCCTCGTAGCGGGGTGGGCCAAGAGACCCAGTACTTC

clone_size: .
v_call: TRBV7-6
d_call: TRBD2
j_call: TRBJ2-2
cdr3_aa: CASSPRTSGGARDTGELFF
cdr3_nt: TGTGCCAGCAGCCCCAGGACTAGCGGGGGGGCGAGGGACACCGGGGAGCTGTTTTTT

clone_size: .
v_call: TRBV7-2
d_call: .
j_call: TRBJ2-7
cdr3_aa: CASSPSYEQYF
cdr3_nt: TGTGCCAGCAGTCCTTCCTACGAGCAGTACTTC

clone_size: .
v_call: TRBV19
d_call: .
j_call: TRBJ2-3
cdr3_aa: CASRERRGHTDTQYF
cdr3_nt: TGTGCCAGTAGGGAGCGGCGGGGGCACACAGATACGCAGTATTTT

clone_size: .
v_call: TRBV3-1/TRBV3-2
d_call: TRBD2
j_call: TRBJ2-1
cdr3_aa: CASRPLAGGPNEQFF
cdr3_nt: TGTGCCAGCAGGCCCTTAGCGGGGGGCCCCAATGAGCAGTTCTTC

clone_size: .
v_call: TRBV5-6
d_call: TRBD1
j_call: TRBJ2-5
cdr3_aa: CASSWGRGQGETQYF
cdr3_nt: TGTGCCAGCAGCTGGGGCAGGGGGCAAGGGGAGACCCAGTACTTC

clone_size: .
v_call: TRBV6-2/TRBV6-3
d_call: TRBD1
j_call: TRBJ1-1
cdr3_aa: CASSYPGTGSTEAFF
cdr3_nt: TGTGCCAGCAGTTACCCCGGGACAGGGAGTACTGAAGCTTTCTTT

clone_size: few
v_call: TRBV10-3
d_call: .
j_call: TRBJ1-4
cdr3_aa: CAISEGDEKLFF
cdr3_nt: TGTGCCATCAGTGAAGGGGATGAAAAACTGTTTTTT

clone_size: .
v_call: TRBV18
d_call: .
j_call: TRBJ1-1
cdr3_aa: CASSPSQGTNTEAFF
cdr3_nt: TGTGCCAGCTCTCCCAGCCAGGGCACGAACACTGAAGCTTTCTTT

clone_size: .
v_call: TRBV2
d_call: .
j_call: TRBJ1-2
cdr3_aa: CASSAAVDYGYTF
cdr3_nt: TGTGCCAGCAGTGCCGCAGTAGACTATGGCTACACCTTC

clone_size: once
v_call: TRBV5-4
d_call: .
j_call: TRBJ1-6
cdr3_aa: CASSLEAAVNSPLHF
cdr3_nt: TGTGCCAGCAGCTTGGAGGCAGCAGTTAATTCACCCCTCCACTTT

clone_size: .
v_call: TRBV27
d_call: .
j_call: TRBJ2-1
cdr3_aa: CASSLSLTHNEQFF
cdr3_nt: TGTGCCAGCAGTTTATCTCTGACTCACAATGAGCAGTTCTTC

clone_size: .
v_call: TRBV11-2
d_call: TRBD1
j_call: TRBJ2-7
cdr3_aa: CASSSQGDDIGEQYF
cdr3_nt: TGTGCCAGCAGCTCCCAGGGGGACGACATAGGCGAGCAGTACTTC

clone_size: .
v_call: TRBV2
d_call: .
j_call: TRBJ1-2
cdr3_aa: CASSDMVRDNYGYTF
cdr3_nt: TGTGCCAGCAGTGATATGGTTCGAGATAACTATGGCTACACCTTC

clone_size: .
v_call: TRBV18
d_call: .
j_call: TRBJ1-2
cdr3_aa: CASSPPTGGLGYTF
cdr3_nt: TGTGCCAGCTCACCACCCACCGGGGGCTTGGGCTACACCTTC